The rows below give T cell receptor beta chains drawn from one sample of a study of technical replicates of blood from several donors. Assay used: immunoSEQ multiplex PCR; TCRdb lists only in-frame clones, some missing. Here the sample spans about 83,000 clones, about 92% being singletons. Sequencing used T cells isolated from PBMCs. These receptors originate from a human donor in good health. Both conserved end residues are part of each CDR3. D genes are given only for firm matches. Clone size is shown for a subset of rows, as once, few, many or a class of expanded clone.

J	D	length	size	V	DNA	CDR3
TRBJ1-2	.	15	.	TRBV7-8	TGTGCCAGCAGTTCGAGTCGCGTCCATGACTATGGCTACACCTTC	CASSSSRVHDYGYTF
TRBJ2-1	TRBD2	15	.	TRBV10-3	TGTGCCATCAGGGACATAGCGGGGGGGTTGAATGAGCAGTTCTTC	CAIRDIAGGLNEQFF
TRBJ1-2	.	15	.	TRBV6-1	TGTGCCAGCAGCCAGACGGGGAAAGGAAACTATGGCTACACCTTC	CASSQTGKGNYGYTF
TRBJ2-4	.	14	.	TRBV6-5	TGTGCCAGCAGCCCCACAGTAGCCAAAAACATTCAGTACTTC	CASSPTVAKNIQYF
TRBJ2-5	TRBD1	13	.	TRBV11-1	TGTGCCAGCAGCCGGGACAGGGGGGAGACCCAGTACTTC	CASSRDRGETQYF
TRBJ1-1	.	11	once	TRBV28	TGTGCCAGCAGTCCAGGTCGCACGGCTTTCTTT	CASSPGRTAFF
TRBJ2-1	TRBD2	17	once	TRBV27	TGTGCCAGCAGTTTCCGGACTAGCGGGAGTCTTCGCAATGAGCAGTTCTTC	CASSFRTSGSLRNEQFF
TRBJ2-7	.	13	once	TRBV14	TGTGCCAGCAAAGAAACAGGGTTTTACGAGCAGTACTTC	CASKETGFYEQYF
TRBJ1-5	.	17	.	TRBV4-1	TGCGCCAGCAGCCAAGAAATGGGGCGGGGTAGCAATCAGCCCCAGCATTTT	CASSQEMGRGSNQPQHF
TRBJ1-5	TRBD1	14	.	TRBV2	TGTGCCAGCGCCCGGGACAGGGATATACAGCCCCAGCATTTT	CASARDRDIQPQHF
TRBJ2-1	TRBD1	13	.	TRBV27	TGTGCCAGCAGCGCGGACAGGTACAATGAGCAGTTCTTC	CASSADRYNEQFF
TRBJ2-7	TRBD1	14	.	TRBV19	TGTGCCAGTAGCGCCGGGACAGGGGGGTACGAGCAGTACTTC	CASSAGTGGYEQYF
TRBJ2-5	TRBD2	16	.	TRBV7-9	TGTGCCAGCAGCTTAGCCGATCTAGCGGGGGTGGAGACCCAGTACTTC	CASSLADLAGVETQYF
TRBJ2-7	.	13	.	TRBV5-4	TGTGCCAGCAGCTTACCCAGGGCCCGGGAGCAGTACTTC	CASSLPRAREQYF
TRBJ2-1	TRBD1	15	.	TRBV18	TGTGCCAGCTCACCGATGACAGGGCGGCACAATGAGCAGTTCTTC	CASSPMTGRHNEQFF
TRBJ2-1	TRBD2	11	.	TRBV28	TGTGCCAGCACTAGCGGTAATGAGCAGTTCTTC	CASTSGNEQFF
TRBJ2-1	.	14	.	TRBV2	TGTGCCAGCATGGGCGGGGAGTACTACAATGAGCAGTTCTTC	CASMGGEYYNEQFF
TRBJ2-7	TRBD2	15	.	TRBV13	TGTGCCAGCAGCTTTGTAGCGGGGATGACCTACGAGCAGTACTTC	CASSFVAGMTYEQYF
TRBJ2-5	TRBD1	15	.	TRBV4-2	TGTGCCAGCAGCCAAGGGAACAGGGGGCAAGAGACCCAGTACTTC	CASSQGNRGQETQYF
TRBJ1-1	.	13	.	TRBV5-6	TGTGCCAGCAGCTCCCTCGGGGGGACTGAAGCTTTCTTT	CASSSLGGTEAFF
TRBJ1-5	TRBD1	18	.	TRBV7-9	TGTGCCAGCAGCCCATATAGGGGGGACCGGACAGGGGACCAGCCCCAGCATTTT	CASSPYRGDRTGDQPQHF
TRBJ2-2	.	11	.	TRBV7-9	TGTGCCAGCATCCCTACCGGGGAGCTGTTTTTT	CASIPTGELFF
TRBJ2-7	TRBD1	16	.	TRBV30	TGTGCCTGGAGCGGCGCCGGGACAGGGAGGTACTACGAGCAGTACTTC	CAWSGAGTGRYYEQYF
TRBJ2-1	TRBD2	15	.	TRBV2	TGTGCCAGCAGCGGTAGCGGGGGGGCCTACAATGAGCAGTTCTTC	CASSGSGGAYNEQFF
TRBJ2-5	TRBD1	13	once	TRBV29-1	TGCAGCGTCGTCAGGGGGCTAGGGGAGACCCAGTACTTC	CSVVRGLGETQYF
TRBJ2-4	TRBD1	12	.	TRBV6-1	TGTGCCAGCACGGGACAGGTTGACATTCAGTACTTC	CASTGQVDIQYF
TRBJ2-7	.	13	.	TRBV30	TGTGCCTTTAGGACACGCACGAACTACGAGCAGTACTTC	CAFRTRTNYEQYF
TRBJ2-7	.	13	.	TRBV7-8	TGTGCCAGCAGCTACTCGACTTCCTACGAGCAGTACTTC	CASSYSTSYEQYF
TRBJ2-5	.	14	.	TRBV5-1	TGCGCCAGCAGGGGGATCGGGGTAGGAGAGACCCAGTACTTC	CASRGIGVGETQYF
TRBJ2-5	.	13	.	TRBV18	TGTGCCAGCTCACGCGGCTCACAAGAGACCCAGTACTTC	CASSRGSQETQYF
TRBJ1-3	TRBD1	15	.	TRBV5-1	TGCGCCAGCAGACCGGACAGGGCGCACGGAAACACCATATATTTT	CASRPDRAHGNTIYF
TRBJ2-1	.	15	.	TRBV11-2	TGTGCCAGCCGAGCCCCCGGCCTAGGTGGCAATGAGCAGTTCTTC	CASRAPGLGGNEQFF
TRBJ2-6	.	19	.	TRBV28	TGTGCCAGCAGTCTCCTTGGGAGGTGGGGGGACTCTGGGGCCAACGTCCTGACTTTC	CASSLLGRWGDSGANVLTF
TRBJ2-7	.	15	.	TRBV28	TGTGCCAGCAGTTTGGTGGGGCAGGGTGGGTACGAGCAGTACTTC	CASSLVGQGGYEQYF
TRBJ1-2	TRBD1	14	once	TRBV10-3	TGTGCCATCAGAACAGGGGCGGAAAGGGATGGCTACACCTTC	CAIRTGAERDGYTF
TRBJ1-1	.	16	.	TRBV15	TGTGCCACCAGCAGAGCCAATACAGCTCTAACCACTGAAGCTTTCTTT	CATSRANTALTTEAFF
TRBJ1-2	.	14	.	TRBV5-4	TGTGCCAGCAGCGGGGAGCTGATGAACTATGGCTACACCTTC	CASSGELMNYGYTF
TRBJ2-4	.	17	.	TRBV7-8	TGTGCCAGCAGCTTAGTTGTGGGAGCTGGGGCCAAAAACATTCAGTACTTC	CASSLVVGAGAKNIQYF
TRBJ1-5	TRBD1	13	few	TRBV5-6	TGTGCCAGCAGCCTTGGGACAGGGAAACCCCAGCATTTT	CASSLGTGKPQHF
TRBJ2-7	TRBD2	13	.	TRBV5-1	TGCGCCAGCAGCAGCGGGAGTCTCTACGAGCAGTACTTC	CASSSGSLYEQYF
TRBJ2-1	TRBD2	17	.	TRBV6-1	TGTGCCAGCAGTGAATGGTCGGGGACTAGCAATAACAATGAGCAGTTCTTC	CASSEWSGTSNNNEQFF
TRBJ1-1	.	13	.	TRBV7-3	TGTGCCAGCAGCTCGGGACAGAACACTGAAGCTTTCTTT	CASSSGQNTEAFF
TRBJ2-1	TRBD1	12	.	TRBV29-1	TGCAGCGCCACCAGGGGGCAGCATGAGCAGTTCTTC	CSATRGQHEQFF
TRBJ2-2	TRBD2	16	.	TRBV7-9	TGTGCCAGCAGCTTAGGCGCGGGAGGGCCGGCCGGGGAGCTGTTTTTT	CASSLGAGGPAGELFF
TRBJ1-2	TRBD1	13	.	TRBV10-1	TGCGCCAGCAGTGCGGGGACAGGGTTTGGCTACACCTTC	CASSAGTGFGYTF